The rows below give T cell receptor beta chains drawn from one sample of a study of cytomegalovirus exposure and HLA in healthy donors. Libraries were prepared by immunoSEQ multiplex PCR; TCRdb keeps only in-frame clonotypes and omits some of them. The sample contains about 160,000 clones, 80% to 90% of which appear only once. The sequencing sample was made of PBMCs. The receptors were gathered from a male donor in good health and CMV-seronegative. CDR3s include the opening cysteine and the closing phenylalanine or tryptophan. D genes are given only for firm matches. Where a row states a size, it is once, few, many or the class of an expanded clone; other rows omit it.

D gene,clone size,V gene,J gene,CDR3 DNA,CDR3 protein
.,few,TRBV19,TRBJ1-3,TGTGCCAGTAGAGGACTTGGAAACACCATATATTTT,CASRGLGNTIYF
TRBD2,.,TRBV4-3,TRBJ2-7,TGCGCCAGCAGCCAAGATCAGGGACTAGCGCGCGAGCAGTACTTC,CASSQDQGLAREQYF
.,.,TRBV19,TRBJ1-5,TGTGCCAGTAAGCCCCTTACAGGGTTGGAGCCCCAGCATTTT,CASKPLTGLEPQHF
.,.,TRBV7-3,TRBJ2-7,TGTGCCAGCAGCCTCCCAGGGGATGATTCTTACGAGCAGTACTTC,CASSLPGDDSYEQYF
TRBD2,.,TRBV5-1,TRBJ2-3,TGCGCCAGCATGGAGGGAGGGCCAACAGATACGCAGTATTTT,CASMEGGPTDTQYF
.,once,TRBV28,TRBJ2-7,TGTGCCAGCAGTCCCCGGGGAGGGGGCTACGAGCAGTACTTC,CASSPRGGGYEQYF
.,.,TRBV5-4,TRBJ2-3,TGTGCCAGCAGCTTGGGGGTTGCATCAGGTACGCAGTATTTT,CASSLGVASGTQYF
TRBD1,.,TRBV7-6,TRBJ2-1,TGTGCCAGCAGCGCAGGGACAGGCCTTTACAATGAGCAGTTCTTC,CASSAGTGLYNEQFF
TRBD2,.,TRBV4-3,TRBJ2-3,TGCGCCAGCAGCCACGGGGGGATGGCAGATACGCAGTATTTT,CASSHGGMADTQYF
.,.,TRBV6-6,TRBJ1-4,TGTGCCAGCAGTTACTCCGGACAGAATGAAAAACTGTTTTTT,CASSYSGQNEKLFF
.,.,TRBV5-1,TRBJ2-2,TGCGCCAGCAGCTCGTTAGGGGGATCGGGAACCGGGGAGCTGTTTTTT,CASSSLGGSGTGELFF
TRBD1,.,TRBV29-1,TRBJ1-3,TGCAGCGTTGGGAGACAGGGCTCTGGAAACACCATATATTTT,CSVGRQGSGNTIYF
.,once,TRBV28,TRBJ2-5,TGTGCCAGCTCATCGGGCTGGGGTACGGGAGTTCCTTGGGAGACCCAGTACTTC,CASSSGWGTGVPWETQYF
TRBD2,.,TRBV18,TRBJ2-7,TGTGCCAGCTCACCGGGGACTAGCGGGAGTGGTCCGACATACGAGCAGTACTTC,CASSPGTSGSGPTYEQYF
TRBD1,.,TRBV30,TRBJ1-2,TGTGCCTGGAGTCCAGGAACAGGGGCCCCTAACTATGGCTACACCTTC,CAWSPGTGAPNYGYTF
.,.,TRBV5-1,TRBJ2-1,TGCGCCAGCAGCTTGGCCGGGACTCCAACCTACAATGAGCAGTTCTTC,CASSLAGTPTYNEQFF
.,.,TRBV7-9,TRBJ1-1,TGTGCCAGCAGCGGGGGGGGGTTCAACACTGAAGCTTTCTTT,CASSGGGFNTEAFF
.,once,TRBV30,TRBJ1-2,TGTGCCTGGCTACCTGGGGGAGGCGTCTATGGCTACACCTTC,CAWLPGGGVYGYTF
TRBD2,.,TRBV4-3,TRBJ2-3,TGCGCCAGCAGCCAAGACGGGAGGGATACAGATACGCAGTATTTT,CASSQDGRDTDTQYF
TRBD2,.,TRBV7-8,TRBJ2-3,TGTGCCAGCAGCGGACTAGCGGGATTGGTACTGGCGAGCACAGATACGCAGTATTTT,CASSGLAGLVLASTDTQYF
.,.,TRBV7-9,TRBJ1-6,TGTGCCAGCAGCTCACACCCGACAGACCCTCAGAGAGATTCACCCCTCCACTTT,CASSSHPTDPQRDSPLHF
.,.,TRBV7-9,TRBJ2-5,TGTGCCAGCAGCTTAGAAGCGGGTGGGACCCAGTACTTC,CASSLEAGGTQYF
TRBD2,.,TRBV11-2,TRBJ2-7,TGTGCCAGCAGCTCAGTAGCGGGGCCTAGCTCCTACGAGCAGTACTTC,CASSSVAGPSSYEQYF
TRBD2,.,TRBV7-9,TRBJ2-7,TGTGCCAGCAGCCGACTAGCGGCTACCTACGAGCAGTACTTC,CASSRLAATYEQYF
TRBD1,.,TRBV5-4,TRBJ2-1,TGTGCCAGCAGCTTGCCCAGACAGGGGTCTGAGCAGTTCTTC,CASSLPRQGSEQFF
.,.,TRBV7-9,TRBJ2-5,TGTGCCAGCAGCCGAATGCGACAATCGCAAGAGACCCAGTACTTC,CASSRMRQSQETQYF
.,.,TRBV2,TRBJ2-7,TGTGCCAGCAGTGGATCCAGGGCCAGCTACGAGCAGTACTTC,CASSGSRASYEQYF
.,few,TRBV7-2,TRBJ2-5,TGTGCCAGCGCCAATAGTCCCCCCGAGACCCAGTACTTC,CASANSPPETQYF
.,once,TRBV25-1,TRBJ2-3,TGTGCCAGCAGTCCCCCTTTAGGAGGATCTAGCACAGATACGCAGTATTTT,CASSPPLGGSSTDTQYF
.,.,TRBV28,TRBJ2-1,TGTGCCAGCAGTTTAGTTCCGCTGACAGGCCTTCACTACAATGAGCAGTTCTTC,CASSLVPLTGLHYNEQFF
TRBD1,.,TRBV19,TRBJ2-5,TGTGCCAGTAGTGAAAGGACAGGGTCCGAGACCCAGTACTTC,CASSERTGSETQYF
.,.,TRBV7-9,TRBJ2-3,TGTGCCAGCAGCCAAAGCAACGAGTTTGCAGATACGCAGTATTTT,CASSQSNEFADTQYF